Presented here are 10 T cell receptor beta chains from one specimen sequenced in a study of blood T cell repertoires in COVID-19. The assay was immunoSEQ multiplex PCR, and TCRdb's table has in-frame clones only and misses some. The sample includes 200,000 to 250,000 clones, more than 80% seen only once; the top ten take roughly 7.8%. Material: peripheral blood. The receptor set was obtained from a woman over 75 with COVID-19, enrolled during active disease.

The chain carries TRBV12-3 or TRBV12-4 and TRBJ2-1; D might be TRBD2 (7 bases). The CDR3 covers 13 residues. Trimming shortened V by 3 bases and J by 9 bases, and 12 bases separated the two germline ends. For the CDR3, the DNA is TGTGCCAGCAGTTTTGCCGGGGGGCTTGAGCAGTTCTTC. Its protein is CASSFAGGLEQFF.

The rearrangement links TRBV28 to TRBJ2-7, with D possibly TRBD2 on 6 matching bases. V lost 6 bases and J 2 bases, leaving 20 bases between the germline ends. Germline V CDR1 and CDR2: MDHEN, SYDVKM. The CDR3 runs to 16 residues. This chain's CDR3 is CASRTPSANRPYEQYF. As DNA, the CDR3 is TGTGCCAGCAGAACACCTAGCGCCAACAGGCCCTACGAGCAGTACTTC. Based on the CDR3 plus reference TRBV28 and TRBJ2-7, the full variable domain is DVKVTQSSRYLVKRTGEKVFLECVQDMDHENMFWYRQDPGLGLRLIYFSYDVKMKEKGDIPEGYSVSREKKERFSLILESASTNQTSMYLCASRTPSANRPYEQYFGPGTRLTVT.

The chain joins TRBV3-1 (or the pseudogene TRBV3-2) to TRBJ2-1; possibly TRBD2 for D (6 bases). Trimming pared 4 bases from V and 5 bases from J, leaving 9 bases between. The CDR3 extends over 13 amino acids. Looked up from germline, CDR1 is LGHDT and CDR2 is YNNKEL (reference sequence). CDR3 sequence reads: CASSLTSNNEQFF. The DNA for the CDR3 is TGTGCCAGCAGCCTTACTAGCAACAATGAGCAGTTCTTC.

CDR3 amino acids: CASSPYLSDTNTEAFF. The CDR3 DNA reads TGTGCCAGCTCACCATACCTTTCGGACACGAACACTGAAGCTTTCTTT. The rearrangement uses TRBV18 and TRBJ1-1, with a possible D match to TRBD1 (5 bases). Germline CDR1 KGHSH, CDR2 LQKENI. V was shortened by 2 bases and J by 1 base, with 14 bases between the two germline ends. This CDR3 is built from 16 residues. Using reference TRBV18 and TRBJ1-1 for the parts outside the CDR3, the full variable domain is NAGVMQNPRHLVRRRGQEARLRCSPMKGHSHVYWYRQLPEEGLKFMVYLQKENIIDESGMPKERFSAEFPKEGPSILRIQQVVRGDSAAYFCASSPYLSDTNTEAFFGQGTRLTVV.

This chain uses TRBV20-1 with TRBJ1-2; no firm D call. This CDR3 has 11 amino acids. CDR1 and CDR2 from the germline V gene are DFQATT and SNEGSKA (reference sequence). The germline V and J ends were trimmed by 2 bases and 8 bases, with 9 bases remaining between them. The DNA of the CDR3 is TGCAGTGCTAGATCCGGTTTCGGCTACACCTTC. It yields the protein CSARSGFGYTF.

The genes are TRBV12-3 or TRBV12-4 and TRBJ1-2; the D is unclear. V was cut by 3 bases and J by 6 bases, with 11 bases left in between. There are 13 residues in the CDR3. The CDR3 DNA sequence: TGTGCCAGCAGTTTGGGCCTTCTCAATGGCTACACCTTC. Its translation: CASSLGLLNGYTF.

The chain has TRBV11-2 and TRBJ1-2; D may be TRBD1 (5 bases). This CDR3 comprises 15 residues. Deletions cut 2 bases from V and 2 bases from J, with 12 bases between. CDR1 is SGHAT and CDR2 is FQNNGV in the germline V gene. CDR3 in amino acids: CASSLYQGWNYGYTF. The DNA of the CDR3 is TGTGCCAGCAGCTTATACCAGGGTTGGAACTATGGCTACACCTTC.

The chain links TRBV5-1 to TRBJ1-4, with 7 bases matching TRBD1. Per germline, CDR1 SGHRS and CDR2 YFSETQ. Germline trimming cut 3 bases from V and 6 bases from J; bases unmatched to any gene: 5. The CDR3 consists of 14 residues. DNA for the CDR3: TGCGCCAGCAGCTCACAGGGGCCACATGAAAAACTGTTTTTT. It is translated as CASSSQGPHEKLFF.

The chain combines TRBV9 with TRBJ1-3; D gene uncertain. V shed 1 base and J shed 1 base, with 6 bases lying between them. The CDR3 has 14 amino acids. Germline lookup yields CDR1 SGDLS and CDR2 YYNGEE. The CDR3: CASSVRGSGNTIYF. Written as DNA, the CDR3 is TGTGCCAGCAGCGTACGGGGTTCTGGAAACACCATATATTTT.

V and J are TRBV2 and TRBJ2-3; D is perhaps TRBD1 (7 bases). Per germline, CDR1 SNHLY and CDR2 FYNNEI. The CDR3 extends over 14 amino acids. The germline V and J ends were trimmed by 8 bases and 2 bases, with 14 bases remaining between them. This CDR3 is CASGAGQYTDTQYF. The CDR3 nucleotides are TGTGCCAGCGGGGCGGGACAGTACACAGATACGCAGTATTTT. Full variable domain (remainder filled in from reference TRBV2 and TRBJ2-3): EPEVTQTPSHQVTQMGQEVILRCVPISNHLYFYWYRQILGQKVEFLVSFYNNEISEKSEIFDDQFSVERPDGSNFTLKIRSTKLEDSAMYFCASGAGQYTDTQYFGPGTRLTVL.